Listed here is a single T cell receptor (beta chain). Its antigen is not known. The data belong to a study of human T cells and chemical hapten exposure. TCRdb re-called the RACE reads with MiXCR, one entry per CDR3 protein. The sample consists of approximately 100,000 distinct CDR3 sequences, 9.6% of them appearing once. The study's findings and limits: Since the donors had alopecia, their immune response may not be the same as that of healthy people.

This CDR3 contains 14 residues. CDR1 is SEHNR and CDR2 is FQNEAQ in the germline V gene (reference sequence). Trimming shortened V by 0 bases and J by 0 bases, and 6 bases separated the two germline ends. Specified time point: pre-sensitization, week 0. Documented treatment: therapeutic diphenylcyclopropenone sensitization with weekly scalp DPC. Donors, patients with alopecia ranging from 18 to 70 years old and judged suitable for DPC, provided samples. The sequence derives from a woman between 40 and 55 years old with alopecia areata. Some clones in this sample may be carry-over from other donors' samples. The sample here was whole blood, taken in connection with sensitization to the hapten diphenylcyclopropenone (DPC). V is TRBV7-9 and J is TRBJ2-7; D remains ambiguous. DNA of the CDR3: TGTGCCAGCAGCTTAGCAGAGGACTCCTACGAGCAGTACTTC. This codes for CASSLAEDSYEQYF.